One TCR beta chain is described in this entry. The entry originates in a study of blood T cell repertoires in COVID-19. For the study at large: The samples span acute and convalescent COVID-19 from the United States, Italy and Spain. Sources were T cells, B-cell-depleted T cells, or PBMCs; the material itself was cDNA or gDNA.

Trimming shortened V by 1 base and J by 2 bases, and 6 bases separated the two germline ends. The germline CDR1 and CDR2 sequences are LNHDA and SQIVND (reference sequence). The CDR3 runs to 15 residues. Study processing details: For nucleated cells, counts were estimated from reference gene primer amplification. Libraries were prepared by immunoSEQ multiplex PCR; TCRdb keeps only in-frame clonotypes and omits some of them. V, J and clone size are taken as reported in that table, and D and trimming were inferred from the DNA itself. The sample contains a few hundred thousand clones, more than 65% of which appear only once.

Material for sequencing was peripheral blood. The chain is built from TRBV19 and TRBJ2-6; D gene unclear. This clonotype originated in a young woman with acute or convalescent COVID-19. CDR3 amino acids: CASSIARAGANVLTF. DNA for the CDR3: TGTGCCAGTAGTATAGCCCGTGCTGGGGCCAACGTCCTGACTTTC.